This T cell receptor beta chain was recorded in a study of response to subunit inactivated influenza vaccine. TCRdb re-called the RT-PCR reads with MiXCR, one entry per CDR3 protein. The table includes 500,000 to 600,000 distinct CDR3 sequences, about 11% detected once. This clonotype was recorded at least ten times. The same data also contributed to another study, on T cells expressing NK-cell markers. That paper notes: The authors made TCR beta cDNA libraries by 5'RACE template switching. This switching added a universal primer site and UMIs. It was sorted CD3+CD56+NKG2C+, CD3+CD56+NKG2C- and CD3+CD56-NKG2C+ T cells that supplied the TCR beta repertoires.

The receptor comes from a man over 45 who received an inactivated influenza vaccine. The source material was PBMCs from blood, sampled on the day of vaccination.

The CDR3 spells CATSEGQGNTGELFF. CDR3 coding DNA: TGTGCCACCAGCGAGGGACAGGGGAACACCGGGGAGCTGTTTTTT. The chain joins TRBV15 to TRBJ2-2, with 9 bases aligning to TRBD1. This CDR3 region has 15 residues. Losses at the gene ends were 5 bases for V and 1 base for J; bases not matched to a gene: 2. Germline V gene sequence: CDR1 LNHNV, CDR2 YYDKDF (reference sequence).